This TCR beta chain appears in the sequencing data of a study of CD8 T cells in ankylosing spondylitis. Study findings and constraints: What seemed typical of ankylosing spondylitis blood was a TCR beta motif built from several highly homologous variants.

Germline V gene sequence: CDR1 DFQATT, CDR2 SNEGSKA (reference sequence). Trimming took 0 bases from V and 3 from J, leaving 9 bases between them. The CDR3 is 13 residues long. TCRdb processed the 5' RACE reads anew with MiXCR; each CDR3 protein has one entry. Of about 700,000 distinct CDR3 sequences in the sample, roughly 20% are singletons; the top ten hold roughly a fifth. Worth noting for this clonotype: Antigen: not known.

The TCR originated in a male donor with ankylosing spondylitis. The V and J genes are TRBV20-1 and TRBJ2-7; D is possibly TRBD1 (6 bases). Sequenced input: blood, either unsorted or a sorted T cell fraction (not recorded which). This CDR3 reads CSARDYRVYEQYF. In nucleotides, the CDR3 is TGCAGTGCTAGAGATTACAGGGTCTACGAGCAGTACTTC.